The clone carrying this T cell receptor (beta chain) has a handful of counts. These data originate in a study of CD8 T cells in ankylosing spondylitis. Quantitative barcoded 5'-RACE was used to prepare TCR beta libraries. TCRdb processed the 5' RACE reads anew with MiXCR; each CDR3 protein has one entry. The sample has around 340,000 distinct CDR3 sequences; 14% to 15% are singletons. J lost 0 bases, V lost 2 bases, and 6 bases had no gene match. The CDR3 extends over 17 amino acids. Germline CDR1 and CDR2: MNHEY and SVGAGI. The sequenced material came from blood, either unsorted or a sorted T cell fraction (not recorded which). The gene calls are TRBV6-5 and TRBJ2-1; 8 positions agree with TRBD2. This clonotype was obtained from a male donor with ankylosing spondylitis or in good health (not recorded which). CDR3 sequence reads: CASSYGVAGSSYNEQFF. The CDR3, as DNA: TGTGCCAGCAGTTACGGGGTAGCGGGATCCTCCTACAATGAGCAGTTCTTC.